Described below is a single TCR beta chain sequence and its context. The antigen it recognizes is unknown. Base quality data are lacking; no much larger clone is found one base away. Trimmed from V: 4 bases; trimmed from J: 2 bases; junction bases lacking a gene match: 5. CDR1 and CDR2, per the germline V gene, are MGHRA and YSYEKL. Spanning cysteine to phenylalanine, the CDR3 consists of 15 amino acids. The only DNA kept is the CDR3, 45 bases in frame from the first base. The sample is drawn from a study of post-analysis software for immune sequencing data (dated by TCRdb to between 2015 and 2016). Some background on the complete study: Disease courses on record covered relapsing-remitting, secondary progressive and progressive-relapsing multiple sclerosis, though some patients had no subtype annotation. A subset of samples was prepared in parallel using single-end sample barcoding, then pooled and co-amplified after Illumina adapter ligation. The multiple sclerosis patient repertoires were compared with roughly twelve previously published healthy control repertoires from donors aged about 6 to 25 years. What the research found in general, with its limitations: Normalized Chao1 diversity was significantly lower in multiple sclerosis patients than controls, suggesting substantial peripheral T-cell clonal expansion. Patients showed significantly higher frequencies than controls for 4 or 5 TRBV segments, among them TRBV5-6, TRBV5-1 and TRBV20-1. When samples were clustered directly using the F measure, samples prepared in the same batch co-clustered strongly, which prompted a batch-effect correction. The control group was slightly older than the multiple sclerosis patient group.

To demonstrate the VDJtools post-analysis software, TCR beta repertoires were profiled from the peripheral blood of more than ten young patients with multiple sclerosis. The patients with multiple sclerosis were children and adolescents between roughly 6 and 15 years of age. The library was built by means of PCR. This sample was sequenced with an Illumina HiSeq 2500. Unique molecular identifiers were incorporated into TCR beta cDNA libraries to reduce PCR and sequencing biases. Some 500,000 cDNA molecules were obtained per 1 to 10 million input T cells, so each molecule approximated one T cell. The same protocol used for the earlier healthy control dataset was applied to prepare and sequence the patient libraries. Within a given batch, samples were prepared together, multiplexed and sequenced on the same HiSeq lane. The authors processed their data as follows. MIGEC handled the raw barcoded reads, throwing out single-read molecular identifier groups before consensus assembly and CDR3 extraction. VDJtools was used for post-analysis of the clonotype tables, and diversity was normalized by down-sampling every dataset to the size of the smallest sample. Repertoire overlap clustering matched CDR3 amino acid but not nucleotide sequences to correct batch-related cross-sample contamination. TCRdb reprocessed the public reads (quality trimming at Q25 with fastp, clone calling with MiXCR) and kept in-frame beta chains. For every CDR3 protein sequence, its rows merge into one entry that carries the most common genes and DNA. These V and J calls derive from TCRdb rather than the authors' analysis. This sample lists 800,000 to 950,000 distinct CDR3 sequences; roughly half were detected once. The ten largest clones capture 4.6% of the sample.

The chain employs TRBV4-1 and TRBJ1-2, with 9 middle bases fitting TRBD1. Sequencing was done on a sample of blood. The sequence was collected from a girl aged 10-17 years with multiple sclerosis. Here the CDR3 is given as CASSPPGQGNYGYTF. The sequenced DNA: TGCGCCAGCAGCCCCCCTGGACAGGGGAACTATGGCTACACCTTC.